A single sample gave rise to the 2 T cell receptor beta chains below, sequenced in a study of tumor-infiltrating lymphocytes in oesophageal squamous cell carcinoma. TCRdb processed the PCR reads anew with MiXCR; each CDR3 protein has one entry. The repertoire holds some 10,000 distinct CDR3 sequences, roughly 61% seen once, with 27% in the top ten. Sequencing input: esophageal tumor tissue. The receptors stem from a female donor with esophageal squamous cell carcinoma.

The chain joins TRBV7-9 to TRBJ2-5; the match to TRBD1 covers 8 bases. V lost 6 bases to trimming and J lost 5 bases; unmatched junction nucleotides: 5. The CDR3 runs 13 residues. The V gene's germline CDR1 is SEHNR and CDR2 FQNEAQ (reference sequence). Here the CDR3 reads CASSGQGGETQYF. DNA of the CDR3: TGTGCCAGCAGTGGACAGGGCGGGGAGACCCAGTACTTC. The full variable domain, completed using reference TRBV7-9 and TRBJ2-5, is DTGVSQNPRHKITKRGQNVTFRCDPISEHNRLYWYRQTLGQGPEFLTYFQNEAQLEKSRLLSDRFSAERPKGSFSTLEIQRTEQGDSAMYLCASSGQGGETQYFGPGTRLLVL.

The chain uses TRBV28 and TRBJ2-5; TRBD1 matches at 7 bases. The CDR3 spans 16 residues. V trimming: 5 bases; J trimming: 0 bases; junction bases outside the gene matches: 9. Germline assignment: CDR1 MDHEN and CDR2 SYDVKM. This CDR3 reads CASSPNPTGYQETQYF. CDR3 sequence (DNA): TGTGCCAGCAGTCCGAACCCGACAGGGTACCAAGAGACCCAGTACTTC.